A single sample is the source of the 32 T cell receptor beta chains below, sequenced in a study of blood T cell repertoires in COVID-19. Libraries were prepared by immunoSEQ multiplex PCR; TCRdb keeps only in-frame clonotypes and omits some of them. In the table there are fewer than 250,000 clones, about 88% of which are singletons. The sequencing sample was made of peripheral blood. The origin of the receptors is a man between 65 and 85 years old with acute or convalescent COVID-19.

On this clone itself: The sample holds other DNA sequences that translate to the same CDR3. The CDR3 DNA follows: TGTGCCAGCAGCCAAGCGACAGGCCAAACCTACGAGCAGTACTTC. Its protein is CASSQATGQTYEQYF. The chain has TRBV4-2 and TRBJ2-7; a possible D gene is TRBD1 (6 bases). CDR1 LGHNA and CDR2 YNFKEQ come from the germline V gene. The CDR3 loop spans 15 amino acids. The V gene lost 1 base and the J gene lost 2 bases, with 12 bases spanning the gap.

Note on this clone: A read error may produce the germline difference seen at one junction end. CDR3 sequence reads: CASSYSISGGSYGYTF. The DNA for the CDR3 is TGTGCCAGCAGCTACTCGATTTCAGGGGGTAGCTATGGCTACACCTTC. The chain recombines TRBV6-5 with TRBJ1-2, with 7 bases lining up with TRBD1. Germline V gene data show CDR1 as MNHEY and CDR2 as SVGAGI. The CDR3 contains 16 residues.

This chain uses TRBV19 with TRBJ1-2; D is undetermined. The CDR3 spans 14 residues. Germline V lookup: CDR1 LNHDA, CDR2 SQIVND (reference sequence). Trimming left V 5 bases short and J 4 bases short, with 14 bases between. CDR3 sequence (DNA): TGTGCCAGTAGTCGACCCGGGGATGTCTATGGCTACACCTTC. Protein sequence: CASSRPGDVYGYTF.

The DNA for the CDR3 is TGTGCCAGCAGCCAGACTAGCTCCTACAATGAGCAGTTCTTC. Amino acid sequence: CASSQTSSYNEQFF. This chain connects TRBV7-9 to TRBJ2-1, with D possibly matching TRBD2 (6 bases). Per germline, CDR1 SEHNR and CDR2 FQNEAQ (reference sequence). There are 14 residues in the CDR3. V lost 5 bases and J 0 bases, leaving 8 bases between the germline ends.

V usage is TRBV10-3 and J usage is TRBJ1-1, with 10 bases identical to TRBD1. The CDR3 sequence is 18 residues long. Losses at the gene ends were 0 bases for V and 0 bases for J; bases not matched to a gene: 7. The V gene's germline CDR1 is ENHRY and CDR2 SYGVKD. CDR3 DNA sequence: TGTGCCATCAGTGAGTCGAGACAGGGGGCTAATATGAACACTGAAGCTTTCTTT. Protein product: CAISESRQGANMNTEAFF.

V gene TRBV7-9 combines with J gene TRBJ2-3; 12 bases map to TRBD2. The V gene's germline CDR1 is SEHNR and CDR2 FQNEAQ (reference sequence). J lost 1 base, V lost 5 bases, and 1 base had no gene match. The CDR3 length is 15 residues. Written as DNA, the CDR3 is TGTGCCAGCAGCCGGACTAGCGGGGGCACAGATACGCAGTATTTT. Amino acid sequence: CASSRTSGGTDTQYF.

The CDR3 protein is CASSRTSGSYEQYF. The CDR3 DNA is TGTGCCAGCAGCCGGACTAGCGGCTCCTACGAGCAGTACTTC. The chain employs TRBV9 and TRBJ2-7; 10 bases are a match to TRBD2. The CDR3 contains 14 residues. J gave up 0 bases and V 4 bases, and 1 base lay outside the gene matches. CDR1 SGDLS and CDR2 YYNGEE come from the germline V gene.

The rearrangement uses TRBV29-1 and TRBJ2-2; tentative D call: TRBD2 (5 bases). The V and J ends lost 5 bases and 7 bases respectively, with 14 bases between them. CDR1 is SQVTM and CDR2 is ANQGSEA in the germline V gene. The CDR3 spans 13 residues. CDR3 coding DNA: TGCAGCGTTTCCGGAGGAACCGGCGGGGAGCTGTTTTTT. Translated: CSVSGGTGGELFF.

This chain links TRBV28 with TRBJ2-2; D possibly corresponds to TRBD1 (6 bases). This CDR3 has 14 amino acids. Trimming took off 7 bases at V and 2 bases at J, with 11 bases between the two ends. Germline values: CDR1 MDHEN, CDR2 SYDVKM. The CDR3 spells CASKKQGNTGELFF. CDR3 nucleotides: TGTGCCAGCAAGAAACAGGGTAACACCGGGGAGCTGTTTTTT.

The genes are TRBV5-1 and TRBJ2-5, with 9 positions matching TRBD1. The germline gives CDR1 SGHRS, CDR2 YFSETQ. This CDR3 region has 16 residues. The V segment lost 2 bases and the J segment 6 bases; nucleotides outside the gene matches: 11. The CDR3 DNA reads as TGCGCCAGCAGCTTATCCGGGACAGGGTCCAGGCAGACCCAGTACTTC. It codes for CASSLSGTGSRQTQYF.

In its sample, this clone was seen once. This chain links TRBV7-8 with TRBJ2-4; D is perhaps TRBD2 (5 bases). The CDR3 is 18 amino acids. With 5 bases removed from V and 0 bases from J, the gap between germline ends came to 20 bases. The V gene's germline CDR1 is SGHVS and CDR2 FQNEAQ. The CDR3 DNA is TGTGCCAGCAGCGCAGGATGGACGGGAACCATAGCCAAAAACATTCAGTACTTC. Its translation: CASSAGWTGTIAKNIQYF. The variable domain in full, with the rest retrieved from reference TRBV7-8 and TRBJ2-4, is GAGVSQSPRYKVAKRGQDVALRCDPISGHVSLFWYQQALGQGPEFLTYFQNEAQLDKSGLPSDRFFAERPEGSVSTLKIQRTQQEDSAVYLCASSAGWTGTIAKNIQYFGAGTRLSVL.

The chain joins TRBV6-6 to TRBJ2-7; 14 bases are a match to TRBD2. Germline V gene data show CDR1 as MNHNY and CDR2 as SVGAGI (reference sequence). Trimming at V came to 5 bases and at J to 1 base, leaving 4 bases not matched to a gene. CDR3 length: 16 residues. The CDR3: CASSRLAGGPSYEQYF. Here the CDR3 DNA reads TGTGCCAGCAGTCGACTAGCGGGAGGGCCGTCCTACGAGCAGTACTTC.

This sequence joins TRBV19 and TRBJ1-5; D gene ambiguous. Between the trimmed V and J ends, which lost 6 bases and 6 bases, there was a span of 18 bases. Germline V gene lookup returns CDR1 LNHDA and CDR2 SQIVND (reference sequence). This CDR3 has 15 amino acids. The CDR3 nucleotides are TGTGCCAGTAGGAGTCATCTGGGAGGAGGTCAGCCCCAGCATTTT. Its translation is CASRSHLGGGQPQHF.

V and J are TRBV19 and TRBJ1-2; 9 bases are shared with TRBD1. V was pared by 7 bases and J by 4 bases, with 16 bases of the junction left unmatched. Looked up from germline, CDR1 is LNHDA and CDR2 is SQIVND (reference sequence). The CDR3 loop spans 17 amino acids. CDR3 nucleotide sequence: TGTGCCAGTACCGCGTCGGGGACAGGGCGGATAGTCTATGGCTACACCTTC. This translates into CASTASGTGRIVYGYTF.

The gene calls are TRBV4-1 and TRBJ2-2, with TRBD2 matching over 9 bases. This CDR3 is built from 15 residues. The germline V gene encodes CDR1 MGHRA and CDR2 YSYEKL. Trimming at V came to 1 base and at J to 7 bases, leaving 4 bases not matched to a gene. The CDR3 is CASSQVAGAGGELFF. The CDR3 DNA sequence: TGCGCCAGCAGCCAAGTAGCGGGGGCCGGCGGGGAGCTGTTTTTT.

V gene TRBV2 combines with J gene TRBJ1-1; 10 bases agree with TRBD1. The CDR3 is made up of 15 amino acids. J gave up 4 bases and V 6 bases, and 8 bases lay outside the gene matches. The germline V gene has CDR1 SNHLY and CDR2 FYNNEI. The CDR3 bases are TGTGCCAGCAGGATTGACAGGGGGCAGAGCACTGAAGCTTTCTTT. This codes for CASRIDRGQSTEAFF. Full variable domain (missing parts from reference TRBV2 and TRBJ1-1): EPEVTQTPSHQVTQMGQEVILRCVPISNHLYFYWYRQILGQKVEFLVSFYNNEISEKSEIFDDQFSVERPDGSNFTLKIRSTKLEDSAMYFCASRIDRGQSTEAFFGQGTRLTVV.

The chain employs TRBV11-2 and TRBJ2-3, with D uncertain. The CDR3 length is 12 residues. In germline, CDR1 is SGHAT, CDR2 FQNNGV. V shed 8 bases and J shed 7 bases, with 13 bases lying between them. DNA for the CDR3: TGTGCCAGCGCTTCCGGGTTGAATACGCAGTATTTT. As protein: CASASGLNTQYF.

This sequence joins TRBV29-1 and TRBJ2-7; D remains unclear. Trimming took off 7 bases at V and 0 bases at J, with 13 bases between the two ends. Germline loops: CDR1 SQVTM, CDR2 ANQGSEA. The length of the CDR3 is 13 residues. CDR3 nucleotide sequence: TGCAGCGCTCGAACTGACAACTCCTACGAGCAGTACTTC. This encodes CSARTDNSYEQYF.

CDR3 in amino acids: CATSKTGEKEETQYF. CDR3 nucleotide sequence: TGTGCCACCAGCAAGACAGGGGAAAAGGAAGAGACCCAGTACTTC. The V gene is TRBV15, the J gene TRBJ2-5, with 8 bases lining up with TRBD1. Germline V gives CDR1 LNHNV, CDR2 YYDKDF (reference sequence). The V segment lost 4 bases and the J segment 3 bases; nucleotides outside the gene matches: 7. The CDR3 spans 15 residues. Complete variable domain (other parts from reference TRBV15 and TRBJ2-5): DAMVIQNPRYQVTQFGKPVTLSCSQTLNHNVMYWYQQKSSQAPKLLFHYYDKDFNNEADTPDNFQSRRPNTSFCFLDIRSPGLGDTAMYLCATSKTGEKEETQYFGPGTRLLVL.

The chain couples TRBV30 to TRBJ1-1; 7 nucleotides match TRBD1. V lost 4 bases to trimming and J lost 3 bases; unmatched junction nucleotides: 5. CDR3 length: 13 residues. Germline CDR1 GTSNPN, CDR2 SVGIG (reference sequence). The CDR3 bases are TGTGCCTGGAACGACAGGGAGGACACTGAAGCTTTCTTT. Protein product: CAWNDREDTEAFF.

V and J are TRBV27 and TRBJ1-4, with a possible D match to TRBD1 (5 bases). The V end was cut by 5 bases, the J end by 1 base, with 11 bases between. The CDR3 loop spans 15 amino acids. Germline V lookup: CDR1 MNHEY, CDR2 SMNVEV (reference sequence). The CDR3: CASSPPGLTNEKLFF. The CDR3 bases are TGTGCCAGCAGTCCGCCAGGGCTAACTAATGAAAAACTGTTTTTT.

The chain is built from TRBV6-1 and TRBJ2-4; D is uncertain. Germline values: CDR1 MNHNS, CDR2 SASEGT. V lost 0 bases and J lost 15, with 9 bases in between. CDR3 length: 11 residues. Here the CDR3 DNA reads TGTGCCAGCAGTGAAGCCACTTCATCGTACTTC. Its translation is CASSEATSSYF.

The chain has TRBV5-1 and TRBJ2-2; maybe TRBD2 (6 bases). The ends were cut back, 6 bases at V and 0 bases at J, with 9 bases in the middle. The length of the CDR3 is 14 residues. Per the germline V gene, CDR1 is SGHRS and CDR2 is YFSETQ. The chain's CDR3 is CASIAEPNTGELFF. CDR3 nucleotides: TGCGCCAGCATAGCGGAGCCGAACACCGGGGAGCTGTTTTTT. The whole variable domain, remainder taken from reference TRBV5-1 and TRBJ2-2, is KAGVTQTPRYLIKTRGQQVTLSCSPISGHRSVSWYQQTPGQGLQFLFEYFSETQRNKGNFPGRFSGRQFSNSRSEMNVSTLELGDSALYLCASIAEPNTGELFFGEGSRLTVL.

A single count supports this clone. The V and J genes are TRBV19 and TRBJ1-3; 8 bases are a match to TRBD1. Per the germline V gene, CDR1 is LNHDA and CDR2 is SQIVND (reference sequence). With V trimmed by 2 bases and J by 2 bases, 5 bases remained unmatched. The CDR3 runs to 16 residues. This CDR3 is CASSIQTRGPGNTIYF. For the CDR3, the DNA is TGTGCCAGTAGTATACAGACCAGGGGGCCTGGAAACACCATATATTTT.

V gene TRBV4-2 combines with J gene TRBJ1-6; D is perhaps TRBD1 (6 bases). Germline V gene sequence: CDR1 LGHNA, CDR2 YNFKEQ. CDR3 size: 17 residues. Trimming shortened V by 4 bases and J by 0 bases, and 13 bases separated the two germline ends. CDR3 residues: CASSPRQGGSYNSPLHF. For the CDR3, the DNA is TGTGCCAGCAGCCCCCGCCAAGGGGGCTCCTATAATTCACCCCTCCACTTT.

The rearrangement joins TRBV6-5 to TRBJ1-1; 8 bases match TRBD1. The V gene end was trimmed by 0 bases and the J gene end by 8 bases; junction bases not matched to a gene: 11. This CDR3 is 16 amino acids long. Germline loops: CDR1 MNHEY, CDR2 SVGAGI. The CDR3 is CASSYSPDRTGREAFF. In nucleotides, the CDR3 is TGTGCCAGCAGTTACTCGCCTGATAGGACAGGGAGGGAAGCTTTCTTT.

This clone appeared a few times. The chain carries TRBV5-6 and TRBJ2-1, with D possibly TRBD1 on 5 matching bases. The V end lost 3 bases, the J end lost 8 bases, and 18 bases lay between the germline ends. This CDR3 has 15 residues. The V gene's germline CDR1 is SGHDT and CDR2 YYEEEE. CDR3 residues: CASSSTNLAGHEQFF. The CDR3 nucleotides read TGTGCCAGCAGCTCAACCAACCTGGCAGGGCATGAGCAGTTCTTC.

This chain joins TRBV6-2 or TRBV6-3 and TRBJ2-7; D perhaps matches TRBD2 (6 bases). V lost 2 bases, J lost 3 bases, and 11 bases lay in between. CDR3 size: 14 residues. Germline CDR1 MNHEY, CDR2 SVGEGT. CDR3 DNA: TGTGCCAGCAGTTACGGGAGGTTTCTCTACGAGCAGTACTTC. Its translation: CASSYGRFLYEQYF.

This chain connects TRBV7-9 to TRBJ1-1; D possibly corresponds to TRBD1 (5 bases). Germline assignment: CDR1 SEHNR and CDR2 FQNEAQ (reference sequence). The CDR3 has 14 amino acids. V shed 5 bases and J shed 5 bases, with 15 bases lying between them. The CDR3 region is CASSHTQGGTEAFF. CDR3 DNA sequence: TGTGCCAGCAGCCATACGCAGGGAGGGACTGAAGCTTTCTTT.

V usage is TRBV6-5 and J usage is TRBJ1-1; the D is unclear. The CDR3 runs to 14 residues. V lost 9 bases, J lost 4 bases, and 18 bases lay in between. CDR1 MNHEY and CDR2 SVGAGI come from the germline V gene. The CDR3: CASRAWGDGTEAFF. CDR3 nucleotides: TGTGCCAGTAGAGCTTGGGGAGACGGCACTGAAGCTTTCTTT.

The chain uses TRBV2 and TRBJ2-7, with TRBD1 identical over 10 bases. Trimming removed 3 bases from V and 5 bases from J; junction bases left unmatched: 7. Germline CDR1 is SNHLY and CDR2 is FYNNEI. The CDR3 spans 15 residues. The DNA for the CDR3 is TGTGCCAGCAGTGAGGGGGGACAGGGGATTAACGAGCAGTACTTC. This gives the protein CASSEGGQGINEQYF.

This clone has only a few counts. V and J are TRBV10-3 and TRBJ2-7; the match to TRBD1 covers 8 bases. CDR3 length equals 19 residues. Germline V gene data show CDR1 as ENHRY and CDR2 as SYGVKD. With 5 bases clipped from V and 0 bases from J, the junction kept 18 bases outside the gene matches. This CDR3 reads CAISHRRDRTRRYSYEQYF. CDR3 nucleotides: TGTGCCATCAGTCACCGCCGGGACAGGACCCGAAGATACTCCTACGAGCAGTACTTC.